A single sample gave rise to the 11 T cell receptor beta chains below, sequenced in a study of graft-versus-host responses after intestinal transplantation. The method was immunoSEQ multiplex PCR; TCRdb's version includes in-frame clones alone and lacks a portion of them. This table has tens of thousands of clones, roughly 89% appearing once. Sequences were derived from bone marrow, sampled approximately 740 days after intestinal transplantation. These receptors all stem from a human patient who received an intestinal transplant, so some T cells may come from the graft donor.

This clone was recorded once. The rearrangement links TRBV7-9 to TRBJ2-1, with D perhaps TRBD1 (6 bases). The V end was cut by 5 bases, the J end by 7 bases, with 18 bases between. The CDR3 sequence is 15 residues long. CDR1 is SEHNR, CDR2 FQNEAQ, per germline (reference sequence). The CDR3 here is CASSPGALVGNEQFF. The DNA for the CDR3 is TGTGCCAGCAGCCCAGGGGCCTTGGTTGGGAATGAGCAGTTCTTC. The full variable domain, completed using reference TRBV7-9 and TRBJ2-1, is DTGVSQNPRHKITKRGQNVTFRCDPISEHNRLYWYRQTLGQGPEFLTYFQNEAQLEKSRLLSDRFSAERPKGSFSTLEIQRTEQGDSAMYLCASSPGALVGNEQFFGPGTRLTVL.

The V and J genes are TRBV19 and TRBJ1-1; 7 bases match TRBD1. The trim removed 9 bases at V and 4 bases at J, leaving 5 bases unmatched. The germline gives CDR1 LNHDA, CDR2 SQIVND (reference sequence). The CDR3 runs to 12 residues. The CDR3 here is CASRQGSTEAFF. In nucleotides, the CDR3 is TGTGCCAGCCGACAGGGATCCACTGAAGCTTTCTTT. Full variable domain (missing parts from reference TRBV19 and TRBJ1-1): DGGITQSPKYLFRKEGQNVTLSCEQNLNHDAMYWYRQDPGQGLRLIYYSQIVNDFQKGDIAEGYSVSREKKESFPLTVTSAQKNPTAFYLCASRQGSTEAFFGQGTRLTVV.

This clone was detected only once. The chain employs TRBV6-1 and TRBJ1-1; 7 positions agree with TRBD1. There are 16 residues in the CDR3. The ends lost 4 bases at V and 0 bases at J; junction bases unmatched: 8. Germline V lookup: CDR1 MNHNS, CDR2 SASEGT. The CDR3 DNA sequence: TGTGCCAGCAGTGCCGAATCGACAGGGTTGAACACTGAAGCTTTCTTT. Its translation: CASSAESTGLNTEAFF.

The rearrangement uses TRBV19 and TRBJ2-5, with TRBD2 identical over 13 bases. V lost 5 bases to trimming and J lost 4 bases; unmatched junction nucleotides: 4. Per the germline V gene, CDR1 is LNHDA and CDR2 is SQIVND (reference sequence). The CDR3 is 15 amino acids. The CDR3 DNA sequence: TGTGCCAGTAGTGGACTAGCGGGAGTCTCAGAGACCCAGTACTTC. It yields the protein CASSGLAGVSETQYF.

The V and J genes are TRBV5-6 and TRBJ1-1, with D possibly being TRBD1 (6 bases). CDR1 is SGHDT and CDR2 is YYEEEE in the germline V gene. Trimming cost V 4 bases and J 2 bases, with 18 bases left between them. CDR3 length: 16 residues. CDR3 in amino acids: CASSVFPGTPNTEAFF. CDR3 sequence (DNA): TGTGCCAGCAGCGTATTCCCCGGGACACCCAACACTGAAGCTTTCTTT.

CDR3 in amino acids: CASSLLGGYNEQFF. The CDR3 DNA reads TGTGCCAGCAGCTTACTTGGCGGATACAATGAGCAGTTCTTC. V usage is TRBV7-2 and J usage is TRBJ2-1; D ambiguous. This CDR3 comprises 14 residues. Germline V gene data show CDR1 as SGHTA and CDR2 as FQGNSA. The V gene lost 2 bases and the J gene lost 4 bases, with 9 bases spanning the gap.

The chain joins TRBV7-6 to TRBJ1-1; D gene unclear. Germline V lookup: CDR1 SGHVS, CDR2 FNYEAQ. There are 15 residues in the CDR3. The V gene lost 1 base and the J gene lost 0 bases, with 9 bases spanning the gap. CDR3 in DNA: TGTGCCAGCAGCTTAGGCGGCAGTGTGAACACTGAAGCTTTCTTT. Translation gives CASSLGGSVNTEAFF.

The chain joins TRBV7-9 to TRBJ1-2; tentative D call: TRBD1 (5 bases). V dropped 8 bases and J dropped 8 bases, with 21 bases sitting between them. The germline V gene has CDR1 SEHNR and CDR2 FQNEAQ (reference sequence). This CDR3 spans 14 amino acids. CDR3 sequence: CASGETGGVWGYTF. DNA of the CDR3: TGTGCCAGCGGGGAAACTGGGGGTGTGTGGGGCTACACCTTC. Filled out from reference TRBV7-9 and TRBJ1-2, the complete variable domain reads DTGVSQNPRHKITKRGQNVTFRCDPISEHNRLYWYRQTLGQGPEFLTYFQNEAQLEKSRLLSDRFSAERPKGSFSTLEIQRTEQGDSAMYLCASGETGGVWGYTFGSGTRLTVV.

The CDR3 DNA follows: TGTGCCAGCAGGTACACCTACGAGCAGTACTTC. Translation gives CASRYTYEQYF. The J gene is TRBJ2-5, the V gene TRBV27; D call uncertain. The last part of the DNA fits TRBJ2-7 better; the J call may be wrong. The CDR3 covers 11 residues. Germline lookup yields CDR1 MNHEY and CDR2 SMNVEV (reference sequence).

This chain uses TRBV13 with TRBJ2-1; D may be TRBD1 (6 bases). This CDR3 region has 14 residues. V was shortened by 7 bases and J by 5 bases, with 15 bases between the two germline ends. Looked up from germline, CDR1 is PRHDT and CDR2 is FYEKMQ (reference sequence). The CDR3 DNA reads TGTGCCAGCACCTTTCAGGGGACGCACAATGAGCAGTTCTTC. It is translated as CASTFQGTHNEQFF.

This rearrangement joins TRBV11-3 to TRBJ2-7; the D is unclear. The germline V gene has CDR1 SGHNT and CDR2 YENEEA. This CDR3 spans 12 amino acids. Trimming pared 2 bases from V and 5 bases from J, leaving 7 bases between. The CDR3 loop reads CASSLKGNEQYF. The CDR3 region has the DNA TGTGCCAGCAGCTTAAAAGGGAACGAGCAGTACTTC.